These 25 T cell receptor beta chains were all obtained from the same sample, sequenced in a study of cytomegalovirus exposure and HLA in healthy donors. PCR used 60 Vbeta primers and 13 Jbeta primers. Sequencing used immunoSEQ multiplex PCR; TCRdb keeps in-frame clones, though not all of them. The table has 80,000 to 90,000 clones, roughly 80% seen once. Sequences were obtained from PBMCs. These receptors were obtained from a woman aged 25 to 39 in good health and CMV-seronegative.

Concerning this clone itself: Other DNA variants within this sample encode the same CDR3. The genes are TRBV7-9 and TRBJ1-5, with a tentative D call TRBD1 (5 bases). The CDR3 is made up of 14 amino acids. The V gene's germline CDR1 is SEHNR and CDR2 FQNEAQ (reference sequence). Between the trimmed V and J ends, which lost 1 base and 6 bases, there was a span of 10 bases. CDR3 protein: CASSLGGVGQPQHF. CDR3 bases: TGTGCCAGCAGCTTAGGGGGGGTGGGTCAGCCCCAGCATTTT.

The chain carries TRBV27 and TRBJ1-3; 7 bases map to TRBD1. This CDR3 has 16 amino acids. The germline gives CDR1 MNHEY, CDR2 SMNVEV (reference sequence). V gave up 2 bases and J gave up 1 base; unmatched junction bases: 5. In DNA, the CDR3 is TGTGCCAGCAGTTTAACAGGGGTAGGATCTGGAAACACCATATATTTT. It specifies CASSLTGVGSGNTIYF.

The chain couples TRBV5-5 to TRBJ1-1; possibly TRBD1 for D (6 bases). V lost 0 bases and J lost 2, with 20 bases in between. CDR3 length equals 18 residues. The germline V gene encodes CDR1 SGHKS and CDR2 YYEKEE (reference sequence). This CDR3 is CASSLGGRTAWANTEAFF. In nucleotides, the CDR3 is TGTGCCAGCAGCTTGGGGGGACGGACAGCCTGGGCAAACACTGAAGCTTTCTTT.

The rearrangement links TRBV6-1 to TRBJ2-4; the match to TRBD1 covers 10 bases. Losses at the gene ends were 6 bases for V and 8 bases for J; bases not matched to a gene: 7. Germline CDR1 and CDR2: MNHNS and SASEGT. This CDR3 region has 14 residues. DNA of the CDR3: TGTGCCAGCAGAAGACAGGGGGCCGGAGACATTCAGTACTTC. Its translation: CASRRQGAGDIQYF.

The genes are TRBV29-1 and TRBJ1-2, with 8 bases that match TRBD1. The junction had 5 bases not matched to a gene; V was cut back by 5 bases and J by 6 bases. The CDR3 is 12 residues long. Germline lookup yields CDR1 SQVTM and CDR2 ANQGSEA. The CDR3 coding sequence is TGCAGCGTTCCGGACAGGGTAAATGGCTACACCTTC. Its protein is CSVPDRVNGYTF.

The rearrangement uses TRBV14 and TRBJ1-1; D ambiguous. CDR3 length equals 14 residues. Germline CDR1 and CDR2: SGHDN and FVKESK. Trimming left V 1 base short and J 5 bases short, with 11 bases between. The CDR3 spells CASSQVGGWTEAFF. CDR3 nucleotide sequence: TGTGCCAGCAGCCAAGTGGGAGGGTGGACTGAAGCTTTCTTT.

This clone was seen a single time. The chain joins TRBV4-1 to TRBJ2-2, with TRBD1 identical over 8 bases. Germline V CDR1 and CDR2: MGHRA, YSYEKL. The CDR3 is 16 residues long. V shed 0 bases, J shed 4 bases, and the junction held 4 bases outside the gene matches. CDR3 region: CASSQETGALTGELFF. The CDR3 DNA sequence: TGCGCCAGCAGCCAAGAGACAGGGGCCCTCACCGGGGAGCTGTTTTTT.

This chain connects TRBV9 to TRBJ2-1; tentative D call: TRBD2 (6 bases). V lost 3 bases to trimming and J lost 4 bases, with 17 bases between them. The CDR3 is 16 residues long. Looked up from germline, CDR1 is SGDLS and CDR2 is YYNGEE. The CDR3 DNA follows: TGTGCCAGCAGCGCCAGACTCCAGCGGGCTTACAATGAGCAGTTCTTC. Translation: CASSARLQRAYNEQFF.

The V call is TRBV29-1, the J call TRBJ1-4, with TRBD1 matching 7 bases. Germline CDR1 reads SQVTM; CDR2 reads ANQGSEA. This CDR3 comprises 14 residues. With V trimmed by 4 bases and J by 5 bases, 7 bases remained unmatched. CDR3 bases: TGCAGCGTTGGTGAGGGGGCACGGAATGAAAAACTGTTTTTT. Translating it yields CSVGEGARNEKLFF.

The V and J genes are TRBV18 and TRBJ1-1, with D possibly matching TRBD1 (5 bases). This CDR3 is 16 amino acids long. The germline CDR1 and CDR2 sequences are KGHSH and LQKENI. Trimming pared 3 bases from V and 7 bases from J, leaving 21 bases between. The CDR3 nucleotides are TGTGCCAGCTCACCCCGGGGGGATTCTTGGTCGAGTGAAGCTTTCTTT. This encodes CASSPRGDSWSSEAFF.

The CDR3 bases are TGTGCCAGCAGTTTCAGGGTAGGGGAGGGGACTGAAAAACTGTTTTTT. It translates to CASSFRVGEGTEKLFF. The chain employs TRBV28 and TRBJ1-4, with D possibly TRBD1 on 5 matching bases. The CDR3 runs to 16 residues. The V and J ends lost 3 bases and 7 bases respectively, with 18 bases between them. CDR1 and CDR2 (germline): MDHEN, SYDVKM.

The CDR3 here is CASTTAGGLGNTIYF. In DNA, the CDR3 is TGTGCCAGCACGACCGCAGGGGGATTAGGAAACACCATATATTTT. The chain links TRBV6-5 to TRBJ1-3, with 7 nucleotides matching TRBD1. The CDR3 loop spans 15 amino acids. Germline V gene data show CDR1 as MNHEY and CDR2 as SVGAGI. Trimming removed 7 bases from V and 4 bases from J; junction bases left unmatched: 10.

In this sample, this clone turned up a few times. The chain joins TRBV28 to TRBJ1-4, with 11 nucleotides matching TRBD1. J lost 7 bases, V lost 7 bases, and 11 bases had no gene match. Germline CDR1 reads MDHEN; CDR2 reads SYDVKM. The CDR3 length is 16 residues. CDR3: CASKADRGRFAEKLFF. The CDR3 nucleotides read TGTGCCAGCAAGGCGGACAGGGGGCGCTTCGCTGAAAAACTGTTTTTT.

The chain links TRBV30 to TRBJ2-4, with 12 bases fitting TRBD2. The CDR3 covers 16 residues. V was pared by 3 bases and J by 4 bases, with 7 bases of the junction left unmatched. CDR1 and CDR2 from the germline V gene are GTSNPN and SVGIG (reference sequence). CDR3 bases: TGTGCCTGGAGGACTGGACTAGCGGGGCCAAAAAACATTCAGTACTTC. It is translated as CAWRTGLAGPKNIQYF.

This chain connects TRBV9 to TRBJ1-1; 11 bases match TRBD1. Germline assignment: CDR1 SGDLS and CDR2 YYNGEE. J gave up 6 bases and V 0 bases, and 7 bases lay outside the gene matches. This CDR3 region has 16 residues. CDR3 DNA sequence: TGTGCCAGCAGCGTAGTTCGGACAGGGGGCAGAGCTGAAGCTTTCTTT. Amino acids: CASSVVRTGGRAEAFF.

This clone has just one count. In nucleotides, the CDR3 is TGTGCCAGCGTAACGGACAGGGTTATCACCGGGGAGCTGTTTTTT. As protein: CASVTDRVITGELFF. The V gene is TRBV6-1, the J gene TRBJ2-2, with 8 bases fitting TRBD1. Unmatched junction bases numbered 9, after V lost 8 bases and J lost 4 bases. CDR1 is MNHNS and CDR2 is SASEGT in the germline V gene. This CDR3 spans 15 amino acids.

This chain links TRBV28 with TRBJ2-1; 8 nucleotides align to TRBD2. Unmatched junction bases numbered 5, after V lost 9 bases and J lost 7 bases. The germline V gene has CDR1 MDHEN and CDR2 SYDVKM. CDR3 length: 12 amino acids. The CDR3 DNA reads TGTGCCAGTCAGCGGGAGCGGAATGAGCAGTTCTTC. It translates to CASQRERNEQFF.

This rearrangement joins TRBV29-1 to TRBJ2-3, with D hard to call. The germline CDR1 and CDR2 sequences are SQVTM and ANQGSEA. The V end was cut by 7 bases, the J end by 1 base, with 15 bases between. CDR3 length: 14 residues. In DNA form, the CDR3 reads TGCAGCGCCCCCCCAAAAGAGGGCACAGATACGCAGTATTTT. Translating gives CSAPPKEGTDTQYF.

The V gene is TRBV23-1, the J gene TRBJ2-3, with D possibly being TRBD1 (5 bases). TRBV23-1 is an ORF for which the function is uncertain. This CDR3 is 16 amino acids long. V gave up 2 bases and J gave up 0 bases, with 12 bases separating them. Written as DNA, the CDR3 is TGCGCCAGCAGTCAACGGTGGGCAGGGAGCACAGATACGCAGTATTTT. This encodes CASSQRWAGSTDTQYF.

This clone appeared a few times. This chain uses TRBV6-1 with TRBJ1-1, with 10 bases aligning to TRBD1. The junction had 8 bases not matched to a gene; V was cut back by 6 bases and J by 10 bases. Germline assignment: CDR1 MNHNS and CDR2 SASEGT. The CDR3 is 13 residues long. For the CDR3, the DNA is TGTGCCAGCAGCTCAGCTTGGGACAGGGGAGCTTTCTTT. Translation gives CASSSAWDRGAFF.

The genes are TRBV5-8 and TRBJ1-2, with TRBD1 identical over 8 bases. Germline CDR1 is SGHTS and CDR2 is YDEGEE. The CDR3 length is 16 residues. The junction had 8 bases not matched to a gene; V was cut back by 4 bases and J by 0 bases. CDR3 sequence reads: CASSPGQGPPNYGYTF. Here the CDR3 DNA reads TGTGCCAGCAGCCCTGGACAGGGACCTCCTAACTATGGCTACACCTTC.

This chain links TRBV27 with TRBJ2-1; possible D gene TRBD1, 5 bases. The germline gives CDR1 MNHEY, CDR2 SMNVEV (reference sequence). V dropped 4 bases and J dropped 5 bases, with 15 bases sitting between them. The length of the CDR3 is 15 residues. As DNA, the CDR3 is TGTGCCAGCAGTTCCGGAAGACAGCCTAACAATGAGCAGTTCTTC. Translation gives CASSSGRQPNNEQFF.

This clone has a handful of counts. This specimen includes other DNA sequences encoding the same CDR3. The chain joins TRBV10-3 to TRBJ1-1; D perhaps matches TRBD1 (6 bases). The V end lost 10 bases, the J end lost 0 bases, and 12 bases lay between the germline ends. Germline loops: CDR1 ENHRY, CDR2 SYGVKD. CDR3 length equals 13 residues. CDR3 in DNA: TGTGCCACCGGACAGCAAATGAACACTGAAGCTTTCTTT. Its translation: CATGQQMNTEAFF.

This chain's CDR3 is CASSLYSGQIYNEQFF. The DNA for the CDR3 is TGTGCCAGCAGTTTATATTCGGGACAGATCTACAATGAGCAGTTCTTC. V gene TRBV27 combines with J gene TRBJ2-1, with 7 bases identical to TRBD1. This CDR3 has 16 residues. The V gene end was trimmed by 1 base and the J gene end by 3 bases; junction bases not matched to a gene: 6. Germline assignment: CDR1 MNHEY and CDR2 SMNVEV (reference sequence).

The CDR3: CASSLGGRPNEQFF. In DNA form, the CDR3 reads TGTGCCAGCAGCTTGGGCGGGAGACCCAATGAGCAGTTCTTC. This chain uses TRBV7-8 with TRBJ2-1, with 7 bases matching TRBD2. V trimming: 3 bases; J trimming: 6 bases; junction bases outside the gene matches: 5. Germline CDR1 is SGHVS and CDR2 is FQNEAQ. The CDR3 contains 14 residues.